These T cell receptor beta chains were read from a single sample in a study of OX40 agonist ivuxolimab in advanced cancers. This table comes from immunoSEQ multiplex PCR, and its TCRdb copy is limited to in-frame clones, with some not included. In the table there are about 72,000 clones, more than 80% of which are singletons. The material sequenced was CD4+ or CD8+ T cells sorted from blood, taken in a trial of the OX40 agonist ivuxolimab. The receptors derive from an adult with an advanced solid tumor such as melanoma, head and neck, liver or kidney cancer. Both conserved end residues are trimmed from each CDR3. Each record gives: J gene, D gene, V gene, CDR3 protein. A D gene is named only where the DNA matches it firmly.

j_gene: TRBJ1-2
d_gene: .
v_gene: TRBV20-1
CDR3aa: SARHGGGYT

j_gene: TRBJ2-1
d_gene: .
v_gene: TRBV18
CDR3aa: ASSRAEPKSYNEQF

j_gene: TRBJ2-2
d_gene: TRBD2
v_gene: TRBV5-1
CDR3aa: ASSSTGLPLNAGELF

j_gene: TRBJ1-2
d_gene: .
v_gene: TRBV27
CDR3aa: ASSLSATYGYT

j_gene: TRBJ1-6
d_gene: TRBD1
v_gene: TRBV4-1
CDR3aa: ASSQELDRVSPLH

j_gene: TRBJ2-3
d_gene: .
v_gene: TRBV7-3
CDR3aa: ASSWGTNTDTQY

j_gene: TRBJ1-5
d_gene: .
v_gene: TRBV19
CDR3aa: ASSMVVNQPQH

j_gene: TRBJ2-3
d_gene: TRBD2
v_gene: TRBV7-9
CDR3aa: ASSLILAGRADTQY

j_gene: TRBJ2-7
d_gene: .
v_gene: TRBV10-1
CDR3aa: ASSGGDSAYEQY

j_gene: TRBJ2-1
d_gene: .
v_gene: TRBV5-1
CDR3aa: ASSSGQASSYNEQF

j_gene: TRBJ1-6
d_gene: .
v_gene: TRBV7-3
CDR3aa: ASSSNGRGQDSPLH

j_gene: TRBJ2-1
d_gene: .
v_gene: TRBV5-1
CDR3aa: ASSLVVSRHNEQF

j_gene: TRBJ2-4
d_gene: TRBD1
v_gene: TRBV11-2
CDR3aa: ASSLFGQATKNIQY

j_gene: TRBJ1-1
d_gene: .
v_gene: TRBV9
CDR3aa: ASSVVQGGEAF